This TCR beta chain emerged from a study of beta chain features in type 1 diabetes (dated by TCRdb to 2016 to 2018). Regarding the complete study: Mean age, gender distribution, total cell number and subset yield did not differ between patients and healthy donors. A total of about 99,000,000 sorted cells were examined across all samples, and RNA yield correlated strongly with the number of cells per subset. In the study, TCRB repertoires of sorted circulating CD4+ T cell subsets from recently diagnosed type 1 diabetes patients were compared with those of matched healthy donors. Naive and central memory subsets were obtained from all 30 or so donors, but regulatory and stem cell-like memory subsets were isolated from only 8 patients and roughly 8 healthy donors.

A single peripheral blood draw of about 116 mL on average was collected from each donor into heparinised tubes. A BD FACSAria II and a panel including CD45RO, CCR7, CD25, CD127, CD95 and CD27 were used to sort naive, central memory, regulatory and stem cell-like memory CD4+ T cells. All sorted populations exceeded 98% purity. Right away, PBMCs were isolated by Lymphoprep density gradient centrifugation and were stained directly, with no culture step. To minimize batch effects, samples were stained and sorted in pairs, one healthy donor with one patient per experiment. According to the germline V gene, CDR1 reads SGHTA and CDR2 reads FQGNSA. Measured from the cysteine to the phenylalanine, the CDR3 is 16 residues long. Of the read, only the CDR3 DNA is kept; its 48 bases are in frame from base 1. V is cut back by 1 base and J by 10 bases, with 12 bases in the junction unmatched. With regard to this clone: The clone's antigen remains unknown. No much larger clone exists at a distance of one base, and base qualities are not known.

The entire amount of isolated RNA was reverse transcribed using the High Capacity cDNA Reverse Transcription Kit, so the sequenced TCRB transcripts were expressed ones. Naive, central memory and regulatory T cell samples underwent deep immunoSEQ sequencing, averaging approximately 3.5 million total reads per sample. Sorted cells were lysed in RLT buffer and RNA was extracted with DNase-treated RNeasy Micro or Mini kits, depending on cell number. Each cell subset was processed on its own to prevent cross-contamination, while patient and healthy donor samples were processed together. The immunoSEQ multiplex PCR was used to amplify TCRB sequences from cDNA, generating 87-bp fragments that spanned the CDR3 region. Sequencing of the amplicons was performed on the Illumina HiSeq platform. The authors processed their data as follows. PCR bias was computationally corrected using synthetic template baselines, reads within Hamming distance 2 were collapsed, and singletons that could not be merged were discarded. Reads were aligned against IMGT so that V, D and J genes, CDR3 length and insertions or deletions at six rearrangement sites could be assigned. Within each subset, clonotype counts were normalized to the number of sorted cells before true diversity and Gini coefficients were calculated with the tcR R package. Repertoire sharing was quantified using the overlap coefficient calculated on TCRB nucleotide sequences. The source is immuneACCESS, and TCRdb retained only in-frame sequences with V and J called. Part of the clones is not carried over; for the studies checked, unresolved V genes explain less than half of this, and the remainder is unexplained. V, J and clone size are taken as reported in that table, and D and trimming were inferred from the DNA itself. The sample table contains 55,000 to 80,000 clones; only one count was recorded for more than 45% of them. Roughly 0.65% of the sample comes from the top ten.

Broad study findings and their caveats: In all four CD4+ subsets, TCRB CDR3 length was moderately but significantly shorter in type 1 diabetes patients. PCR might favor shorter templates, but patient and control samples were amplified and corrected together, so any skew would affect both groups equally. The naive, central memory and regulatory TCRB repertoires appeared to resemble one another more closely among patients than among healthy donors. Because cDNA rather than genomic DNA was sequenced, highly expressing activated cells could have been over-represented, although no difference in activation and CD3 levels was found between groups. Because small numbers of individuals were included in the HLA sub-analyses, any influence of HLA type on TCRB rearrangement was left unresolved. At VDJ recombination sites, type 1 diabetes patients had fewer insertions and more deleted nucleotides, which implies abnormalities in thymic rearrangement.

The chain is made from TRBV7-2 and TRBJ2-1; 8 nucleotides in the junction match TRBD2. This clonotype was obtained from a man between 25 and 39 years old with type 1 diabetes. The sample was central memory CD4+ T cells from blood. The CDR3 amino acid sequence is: CASSLGSRAGVREQFF. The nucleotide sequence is TGTGCCAGCAGCTTAGGGTCTCGAGCGGGAGTAAGGGAGCAGTTCTTC.